A selection of T cell receptor beta chains follows, all from one sample in a study of siplizumab effects on memory and regulatory T cells. Method: immunoSEQ multiplex PCR; TCRdb's copy keeps in-frame clones and lacks some. The table lists about 50,000 clones, over 85% of them singletons. Sequencing was done on a sample of CD8+ T cells sorted from blood. The receptors were gathered from a human donor in good health. CDR3s include the opening cysteine and the closing phenylalanine or tryptophan. A D gene is named only where the DNA matches it firmly. The size field is filled for only some rows; it gives once, few, many or a size class.

TRBJ2-5 - TRBV7-3 - TGTGCCAGCAGCCCGGGGGACGGCCCGGGGGAGACCCAGTACTTC CASSPGDGPGETQYF
TRBJ1-4 - TRBV6-1 - TGTGCCAGCAGTGAAGCCCTGCTAAGATCCGGGACGGCGAATGAAAAACTGTTTTTT CASSEALLRSGTANEKLFF
TRBJ1-4 - TRBV7-9 - TGTGCCAGCAGTTTCGCCCAAGAAAAACTGTTTTTT CASSFAQEKLFF
TRBJ1-5 TRBD1 TRBV2 - TGTGCCAGCAGCCACATTAAGGGGACAGGGGTCTATCAGCCCCAGCATTTT CASSHIKGTGVYQPQHF
TRBJ1-2 - TRBV9 - TGTGCCAGCAGCCGACCCGCGACAGGAAACTATGGCTACACCTTC CASSRPATGNYGYTF
TRBJ2-5 TRBD1 TRBV9 - TGTGCCAGCAGCGGTGACTCAGGGGGCGGTGAGGCCCAGTACTTC CASSGDSGGGEAQYF
TRBJ1-1 - TRBV28 - TGTGCCAGCAAGGCCGCTACGAACACTGAAGCTTTCTTT CASKAATNTEAFF
TRBJ2-7 TRBD2 TRBV2 - TGTGCCAGCTTTGGACTAGGATTTAACGAGCAGTACTTC CASFGLGFNEQYF
TRBJ2-5 TRBD2 TRBV23-1 - TGCGCCAGCAGTCATTCCGTGGGACTAGCGGGTACCCAAGAGACCCAGTACTTC CASSHSVGLAGTQETQYF
TRBJ2-2 - TRBV9 - TGTGCCAGCAGCGTAGGGGGGGACACCGGGGAGCTGTTTTTT CASSVGGDTGELFF
TRBJ2-1 TRBD1 TRBV6-5 - TGTGCCAGCAGTTCCACCGGGACAGACTACAATGAGCAGTTCTTC CASSSTGTDYNEQFF
TRBJ2-7 TRBD1 TRBV19 few TGTGCCAGTAGTCCGGGGACAGGGATCTACGAGCAGTACTTC CASSPGTGIYEQYF
TRBJ1-2 - TRBV4-1 - TGCGCCAGCAGCCAAGATCCGGGGGTAGGCCCCTCCTATGGCTACACCTTC CASSQDPGVGPSYGYTF
TRBJ2-7 TRBD2 TRBV27 once TGTGCCAGCAGTTTATCTAGGCTAGCGGTTAGATTGGAGCAGTACTTC CASSLSRLAVRLEQYF
TRBJ2-1 - TRBV7-9 - TGTGCCAGCAGCTTAGGGGCCTTATACGGTGAGCAGTTCTTC CASSLGALYGEQFF
TRBJ2-1 - TRBV5-6 - TGTGCCAGCAGCTTGGGGGGCGGTCCCTACAATGAGCAGTTCTTC CASSLGGGPYNEQFF
TRBJ1-1 - TRBV29-1 - TGCAGCGTTGAACCAAGGGGACATTCGAGAGGGACTGAAGCTTTCTTT CSVEPRGHSRGTEAFF
TRBJ1-1 TRBD1 TRBV28 - TGTGCCAGCAGTTTAGCGACAGGGGGCGAGACTGAAGCTTTCTTT CASSLATGGETEAFF
TRBJ2-3 TRBD1 TRBV7-8 - TGTGCCAGCAGCCTCCGGGACAGGGGGCACACAGATACGCAGTATTTT CASSLRDRGHTDTQYF
TRBJ2-6 - TRBV13 - TGTGCCAGCGACCCGGGACCGCGAAGCTCTGGGGCCAACGTCCTGACTTTC CASDPGPRSSGANVLTF
TRBJ2-7 TRBD2 TRBV10-3 - TGTGCCATCAGTGACGGGACTAGCGGGAGGGGGCAGTCCTACGAGCAGTACTTC CAISDGTSGRGQSYEQYF
TRBJ1-1 - TRBV28 - TGTGCCAGCCATTTCCACGGGGGACCCACTGAAGCTTTCTTT CASHFHGGPTEAFF
TRBJ2-7 - TRBV7-9 - TGTGCCAGCAGTTCAAAGTCGGGGCCTCCCTACGAGCAGTACTTC CASSSKSGPPYEQYF
TRBJ2-7 - TRBV19 - TGTGCCAGTAGTGCCGCGGGGGCTCAAACCTACGAGCAGTACTTC CASSAAGAQTYEQYF
TRBJ2-3 - TRBV27 - TGTGCCAGCAGTTTAGCCAGTGTATCGGGAAGTCCAGATACGCAGTATTTT CASSLASVSGSPDTQYF
TRBJ2-5 TRBD2 TRBV6-5 - TGTGCCAGCAGTGACGGGGGACTACAAGAGACCCAGTACTTC CASSDGGLQETQYF
TRBJ2-5 TRBD1 TRBV10-3 - TGTGCCATCAGCCAGGGGGCGGGAGAGACCCAGTACTTC CAISQGAGETQYF
TRBJ2-7 TRBD1 TRBV28 - TGTGCCAGCAGTAGACGGGAAATGACAGGGGGCGACGAGCAGTACTTC CASSRREMTGGDEQYF
TRBJ2-7 - TRBV28 - TGTGCCAGCAGTTTAACAGTTCGAACGGACGAGCAGTACTTC CASSLTVRTDEQYF
TRBJ2-7 - TRBV10-1 once TGCGCCAGCAGTGTTGGTCCAGGGAGCGAGCAGTACTTC CASSVGPGSEQYF
TRBJ2-7 - TRBV2 - TGTGCCAGCAGAGGCCTTATCCAGTCCCTCCTTTCCTACGAGCAGTACTTC CASRGLIQSLLSYEQYF
TRBJ2-7 - TRBV10-3 - TGTGCCATCAGTGAGTACAGTGACACGTACGAGCAGTACTTC CAISEYSDTYEQYF
TRBJ2-7 - TRBV27 - TGTGCCAGCAGTTTATCTTATGGTCTTTACGAGCAGTACTTC CASSLSYGLYEQYF
TRBJ1-2 TRBD1 TRBV12-5 - TGTGCTAGTGGTTTGACGATGACAGGGTCCACTTCAGCCTATGGCTACACCTTC CASGLTMTGSTSAYGYTF
TRBJ2-1 TRBD2 TRBV27 - TGTGCCAGCAGTTTACTAGCGGGAGGCTACAATGAGCAGTTCTTC CASSLLAGGYNEQFF
TRBJ2-1 - TRBV7-8 - TGTGCCAGCAGCTCTGGCCTTCTAGCCCGCTACAACAATGAGCAGTTCTTC CASSSGLLARYNNEQFF
TRBJ1-4 - TRBV7-8 - TGTGCCAGCAGCGTTGGGGTTGAAAAACTGTTTTTT CASSVGVEKLFF
TRBJ1-2 - TRBV29-1 - TGCAGCGTGGAGGTGGAGGGTTCACTCTATGGCTACACCTTC CSVEVEGSLYGYTF
TRBJ1-1 - TRBV7-3 once TGTGCCAGCAGCTTAACCCCCTCCGGAGAAGCTTTCTTT CASSLTPSGEAFF
TRBJ1-2 - TRBV15 - TGTGCCACCAGCAGAGATAGTGGGCCTCAGGTCTATGGCTACACCTTC CATSRDSGPQVYGYTF
TRBJ1-1 - TRBV27 once TGTGCCAGCAGTTTAGTCGGAGGCACTGAAGCTTTCTTT CASSLVGGTEAFF
TRBJ1-2 - TRBV16 once TGTGCCAGCAGCCAATTAAACTCCGACGGAGGCTATGGCTACACCTTC CASSQLNSDGGYGYTF
TRBJ2-2 - TRBV14 once TGTGCCAGCAGCCAAGATCGAGGGTGGGGTCGGACCGGGGAGCTGTTTTTT CASSQDRGWGRTGELFF
TRBJ1-5 - TRBV28 - TGTGCCAGCAAACTACACCGGGAATATCAGCCCCAGCATTTT CASKLHREYQPQHF
TRBJ2-7 TRBD2 TRBV27 - TGTGCCAGCAGTTTAGGCGGGAGTAGCTACGAGCAGTACTTC CASSLGGSSYEQYF
TRBJ1-2 - TRBV4-1 - TGCGCCAGCAGCCACCCTGGGGTTAGAGGCTACACCTTC CASSHPGVRGYTF
TRBJ2-2 - TRBV18 - TGTGCCAGCTCACCACCGCAGACGAACACCGGGGAGCTGTTTTTT CASSPPQTNTGELFF
TRBJ2-2 TRBD2 TRBV19 - TGTGCCAGTGGTGTGACTAGCGGCACCGGGGAGCTGTTTTTT CASGVTSGTGELFF
TRBJ2-3 - TRBV27 - TGTGCCAGCAGCCCTCCCCGGCTAAGGACAGATACGCAGTATTTT CASSPPRLRTDTQYF
TRBJ2-7 - TRBV5-8 - TGTGCCAGCCAGGGGTACGAGCAGTACTTC CASQGYEQYF
TRBJ2-7 - TRBV4-1 - TGCGCCAGCAGCCAAGAGGTCCGGGGCTCCTACGAGCAGTACTTC CASSQEVRGSYEQYF
TRBJ1-1 TRBD1 TRBV6-1 - TGTGCCAGCAGGGACAGGGGTTGGAACACTGAAGCTTTCTTT CASRDRGWNTEAFF
TRBJ2-3 - TRBV14 - TGTGCCAGCAGCCCTTGGACCTCAACAGATACGCAGTATTTT CASSPWTSTDTQYF
TRBJ2-5 - TRBV5-4 - TGTGCCAGCAGCCGTGCGCAGACCCAGTACTTC CASSRAQTQYF